The clone carrying this T cell receptor (beta chain) was seen ten or more times. The record originates from a study of neurological immune-mediated disorders. The CDR3 spans 14 residues. Germline V lookup: CDR1 SGHTA, CDR2 FQGNSA. V dropped 0 bases and J dropped 1 base, with 7 bases sitting between them. Synthesis of cDNA was accomplished via 5'RACE employing 10-nucleotide random UMIs. Using its own MiXCR run on the 5' RACE reads, TCRdb lists one record per CDR3 protein. The top ten hold around 4.5% of the sample, which has 84,000 or so distinct CDR3 sequences, about 13% seen once. Time point defined: longitudinal time-point 2.

The chain joins TRBV7-2 to TRBJ2-7; the D gene is possibly TRBD2 (6 bases). What was sequenced was PBMCs. This clonotype was obtained from a female donor with HTLV-1-associated myelopathy (HAM/TSP). In nucleotides, the CDR3 is TGTGCCAGCAGCTTAGCGGCGGGATCCTACGAGCAGTACTTC. It encodes CASSLAAGSYEQYF.